The text below deals with one T cell receptor beta chain. There is no known antigen for this receptor. One base away there is no much larger clone; base qualities are not given. These data are taken from a study of T cell changes during pregnancy in multiple sclerosis (dated by TCRdb to about 2019). Study-wide context: Changes in the T cell repertoire over the course of pregnancy were examined in this study in women with multiple sclerosis.

Spanning cysteine to phenylalanine, the CDR3 consists of 19 amino acids. Only the CDR3 DNA is retained, 57 bases long and in frame from the first base. Germline trimming: 0 bases from V, 0 bases from J; junction bases outside gene matches: 8. The germline V gene specifies SGHRS as CDR1 and YFSETQ as CDR2. The method was the immunoSEQ multiplex PCR assay. Drawn from immuneACCESS, this table holds only the in-frame rearrangements with V and J called that TCRdb kept. Clones are partly lost; checked studies trace under half to an unresolved V gene and leave the rest unexplained. The sample table holds tens of thousands of clones, of which about 89% were seen once. The ten most abundant clones make up around 2.8% of the sample.

The sequencing used CD4+ T cells from peripheral blood mononuclear cells, collected in the third trimester of pregnancy. The sequence is built from TRBV5-1 and TRBJ1-3; TRBD1 agrees with 11 junctional bases. This TCR was recovered from a female donor in good health, enrolled as a control in a pregnancy study. In nucleotides, the sequence is TGCGCCAGCAGCTTGGCCGTGGGACAGGGGGAAAGCTCTGGAAACACCATATATTTT. Translated, this gives CASSLAVGQGESSGNTIYF.